This is a list of T cell receptor beta chains from one sample in a study of blood T cell repertoires in COVID-19. Generated by immunoSEQ multiplex PCR, the TCRdb table keeps only in-frame clones and is missing some. The data hold about 270,000 clones, with over 75% observed a single time. Input material: peripheral blood. All receptors come from a human donor in a cohort sampled during active COVID-19. Each CDR3 is given with its conserved first and last residue.

V gene | CDR3 protein
TRBV18 | CASSLLPGAEETQYF
TRBV6-2/TRBV6-3 | CASSLLDTPQHF
TRBV11-3 | CASSLGQGTDTQYF
TRBV5-1 | CASSPRSAADTQYF
TRBV18 | CASSSRTSGTYEQYF
TRBV12-3/TRBV12-4 | CASSLAALHFF
TRBV5-4 | CASSLPGGAYGYTF
TRBV18 | CASSLSTSWSGGEQFF
TRBV7-2 | CASSASGTRTDTQYF
TRBV2 | CASKTAGLAVRSTDTQYF
TRBV9 | CASSVLAGGSTDTQYF
TRBV19 | CASSRPGQGYNEQFF
TRBV18 | CASSPQGQGSIQYF
TRBV29-1 | CSVHDRTLNTEAFF
TRBV29-1 | CSVPRQSTDTQYF
TRBV9 | CASSLTSGREIDTQYF
TRBV11-1 | CASSFAENEQFF
TRBV6-5 | CASSYNGGVNEQFF